This TCR beta chain came from a study of blood T cell repertoires in COVID-19. Overall study: Both acute and convalescent COVID-19 samples were obtained from the United States, Italy and Spain.

Researchers sorted participants into cohorts using their self-reported clinical history. Each recovered donor of Cohort 3 presented with two negative PCRs, clearance, or symptom resolution. The CDR3 is made up of 12 amino acids. In the authors' workflow: Cell counts per sample came from amplifying reference gene primers. Libraries were prepared by immunoSEQ multiplex PCR; TCRdb keeps only in-frame clonotypes and omits some of them. V and J calls and clone size are as listed in that table; D and trimming were resolved from the DNA. The data contain 300,000 or so clones, about nine tenths of them singletons.

Sequenced: PBMCs or T cells enriched from blood (not recorded which). The sequence derives from a woman in her late teens or twenties who had recovered from COVID-19. V usage is TRBV21-1 and J usage is TRBJ2-1; TRBD1 reflects the table's D call only, with no check against the DNA. TRBV21-1 counts as a pseudogene. The CDR3 sequence: CASISRYNEQFF. As DNA, the CDR3 is TGTGCCAGCATCAGTCGCTACAATGAGCAGTTCTTC.